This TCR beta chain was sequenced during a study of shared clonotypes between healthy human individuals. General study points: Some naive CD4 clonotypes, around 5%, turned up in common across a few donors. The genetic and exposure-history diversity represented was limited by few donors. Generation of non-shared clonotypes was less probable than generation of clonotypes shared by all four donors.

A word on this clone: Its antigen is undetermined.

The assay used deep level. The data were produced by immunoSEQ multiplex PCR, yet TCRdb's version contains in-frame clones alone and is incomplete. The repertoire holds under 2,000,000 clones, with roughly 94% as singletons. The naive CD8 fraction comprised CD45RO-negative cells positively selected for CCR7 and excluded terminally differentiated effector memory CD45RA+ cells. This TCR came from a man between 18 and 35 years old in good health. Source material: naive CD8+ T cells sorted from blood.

Here the CDR3 reads CATSRDNADYEQYF. As DNA, the CDR3 is TGTGCCACCAGCAGAGATAATGCGGACTACGAGCAGTACTTC. This rearrangement joins TRBV15 to TRBJ2-7; D is uncertain. CDR3 size: 14 residues. V was shortened by 0 bases and J by 3 bases, with 9 bases between the two germline ends. Germline V lookup: CDR1 LNHNV, CDR2 YYDKDF (reference sequence).